This TCR beta chain was profiled in a study of CXCR3-negative and CXCR3-positive naive CD8 T cells (dated by TCRdb to about 2019). Turning to the overall study: In total, some 140 million TRB reads were obtained, corresponding to roughly 1.5 +/- 0.3 million reads per library. For the TRBV-TRBJ cluster analysis, the naive subsets came from 5 donors, while the memory cells came from 3 donors. The diversity and physicochemical repertoire analyses included 11 donors pooled from two independent experiments.

Each CD8+ T cell subset was flow-sorted in triplicate, and approximately 280,000 cells per subset were placed directly into RLT lysis buffer. Peripheral blood mononuclear cells were isolated from buffy coats by standard density gradient centrifugation. An RNeasy Mini Kit was used to extract total RNA from the sorted cells. Inclusive of the bounding cysteine and phenylalanine, the CDR3 is 16 residues long. There is no recorded DNA. CDR1 is given as LGHNA and CDR2 as YNFKEQ, both from the germline V gene. Results the study describes overall, beyond this receptor: Surface CD5, linked to self-reactivity in mice, was comparable between naive subsets; TCR interaction strength was therefore also inferred from TRB CDR3 physicochemical properties. Comparably high repertoire diversity was found in both naive subsets, whereas much lower repertoire diversity was found in memory CD8+ T cells. Similar TRBV-TRBJ usage was shown by naive CXCR3-negative and CXCR3-positive cells from the same donor, whereas distinct patterns were shown by memory cells. Freshly isolated PBMCs were used for most assays because CXCR3 expression partially decreased after cryopreservation.

Data came from a NextSeq 550. The Human TCR Profiling Kit (MiLaboratory) was used to make UMI-labeled 5' RACE TRB cDNA libraries. cDNA synthesis used the entire amount of extracted RNA, and PCR amplification then used the entire amount of cDNA produced. Libraries were prepared in parallel with an identical number of PCR cycles. The study's processing was this. With a requirement of at least two reads per UMI, MIGEC and MiXCR extracted about 56,000 +/- 9,600 unique UMI-labeled TRB cDNA molecules per library. On average, each library contained 40,000 +/- 10,000 functional in-frame TRB CDR3 nucleotide clonotypes without stop codons. After each sample was downsampled to 5000 UMI-labeled TRB molecules, VDJtools was used to calculate diversity metrics such as normalized Shannon-Wiener and Chao1. VDJtools was used to calculate clonotype-size-weighted physicochemical properties of the central five CDR3 residues, namely interaction energy, strength, volume and Kidera factor 4. The reads were reprocessed in TCRdb, with one entry per CDR3 protein sequence and no accompanying DNA. The V and J calls here are based on TCRdb, not the publication. The sample's table covers about 48,000 distinct CDR3 sequences. The ten largest clones add up to 15% of the sample.

A word on this clonotype: Its antigen is currently not known.

The source material was memory CD8+ T cells from blood. Read against the paper, the sample's cell subset or site label means: conventional CD8+ memory T cells (TMEM), sorted as controls. The sequence was collected from a human donor in good health. Some clones in this sample may be carry-over from other donors' samples. The chain employs TRBV4-2 and TRBJ2-1; TCRdb proposes TRBD2, but this gene call is untestable without DNA. CDR3 reads: CASSQDRLAGVAEQFF.